This T cell receptor (beta chain) is drawn from a study of Tregs in tolerant kidney transplant recipients (dated 2019 in TCRdb). Notes on the research overall: The study used TCRbeta sequencing to identify donor-specific regulatory T cells before combined kidney and bone marrow transplantation, then tracked those cells after transplant. Overall study results and their limits: Although technical replication error seemed to be minimal, the question of biological reproducibility was not addressed directly. Because only a small number of patients were included, the study had limitations, and the results will need to be validated in larger populations as well as under other immunosuppression protocols. Because the PCR primers were changed over time for some patients, nucleotide-level comparison could not be performed across the samples from those patients. The most biologically relevant and donor-specific TCRbeta repertoire appeared to be identified by expanding Tregs with activated donor B cells. In tolerant patients, donor-specific Tregs expanded more than Tregs overall, which suggests antigen-driven rather than nonspecific expansion.

The transplants used related donors along with nonmyeloablative bone marrow transplantation, and in the human trials mixed chimerism was transient. Thawed PBMCs were FACS-sorted into unstimulated Tregs (CD4+CD25+CD127-), CD4+ non-Tregs (CD4+CD25-), CD4 cells and CD8 cells. The patients were a handful of recipients of combined kidney and bone marrow transplants from the ITN036ST trial, and samples were available only for these trial subjects. Healthy control blood was processed to PBMCs by Ficoll density gradient and cryopreserved, and patient PBMCs were collected before and after transplant. A note on this clone: Its recognized antigen is unknown. The sample holds no much larger clone one base away, and base qualities are not on file.

CDR1 and CDR2 are drawn from the germline V gene: KGHSH, LQKENI. V loses 6 bases, J loses 8 bases, and the germline ends lie 16 bases apart. The CDR3, cysteine through phenylalanine, is 14 amino acids long. The sequence is cut down to CDR3 DNA, 42 bases in frame from base 1. For TCRbeta CDR3 sequencing, genomic DNA was extracted from sorted cells using the QIAGEN DNeasy Blood and Tissue Kit. Through immunoSEQ, high-throughput TCRbeta CDR3 sequencing was done commercially, including PCR amplification with internal controls and bias correction. Per the original workflow: Unique productive TCRbeta sequences were defined by CDR3 nucleotide sequence when primers matched and otherwise by CDR3 amino acid sequence together with Vbeta and Jbeta genes. To correct for sorting error, sequences found in more than one sorted population at a frequency ratio of 2:1 or less were discarded, and the remaining shared sequences were assigned to the population with the higher frequency. Sequences were defined as donor-reactive when expanded at least 5-fold in CFSE-low cells versus unstimulated cells and present at a frequency of at least 0.01% in CFSE-low cells. Repertoire divergence was quantified by Jensen-Shannon divergence calculated from the top 100 TCRbeta sequences ranked by frequency. For samples with multiple sequencing runs, sorting error was corrected in each run separately before the runs were combined. TCRdb stores this immuneACCESS table with in-frame sequences only. Part of the clones is absent; in the studies checked, under half of the shortfall reflects unresolved V genes, and no reason is known for the rest. Clone size and V and J calls were adopted from that table, with D and trimming inferred from the DNA. Counted in this sample were tens of thousands of clones; 93% of them appeared once. The top ten hold about 1.5% of the sample.

The sequence was obtained from a human patient who received a combined kidney and bone marrow transplant. A transplant means some T cells may be of graft donor rather than patient origin. This sequence uses TRBV18 and TRBJ2-2, with no confident D gene call. The sequenced sample was CD4+ T cells from blood (PBMCs), obtained 12 months after the transplant. CDR3 reads: CASSSLYPLGELFF. DNA sequence: TGTGCCAGCTCCTCCCTATATCCTCTTGGGGAGCTGTTTTTT.